Listed below are T cell receptor beta chains from one sample, sequenced in a study of blood T cell repertoires in COVID-19. Profiling relied on immunoSEQ multiplex PCR, and the TCRdb table lists in-frame clones only, not all of them. The sample shows about 230,000 clones, 70% to 90% of them seen only once. The sequenced sample was PBMCs or T cells enriched from blood (not recorded which). Receptors were obtained from a middle-aged woman with acute COVID-19. Both conserved end residues are part of each CDR3. Each record gives: D gene, clone size, J gene, V gene, CDR3 protein, CDR3 DNA. The D gene is left open where the match is weak. Clone size is shown for a subset of rows, as once, few, many or a class of expanded clone.

- - TRBJ2-5 TRBV5-5 CASSLVSGQLETQYF TGTGCCAGCAGCTTGGTATCAGGGCAACTGGAGACCCAGTACTTC
- - TRBJ1-2 TRBV2 CASSEAPGSRGYTF TGTGCCAGCAGTGAGGCGCCAGGGTCGCGCGGCTACACCTTC
- - TRBJ2-6 TRBV27 CASSDSFSGANVLTF TGTGCCAGCAGTGACAGCTTCTCTGGGGCCAACGTCCTGACTTTC
- - TRBJ1-6 TRBV2 CASSDRYNSPLHF TGTGCCAGCAGTGACCGGTATAATTCACCCCTCCACTTT
- - TRBJ2-5 TRBV24-1 CATSGVGVETQYF TGTGCCACCAGTGGTGTAGGGGTGGAGACCCAGTACTTC
- - TRBJ1-6 TRBV24-1 CATSVNRGIHSPLHF TGTGCCACCAGTGTGAATCGGGGGATTCATTCACCCCTCCACTTT
TRBD1 once TRBJ1-1 TRBV27 CASSYDRGKNTEAFF TGTGCCAGCAGTTACGACAGGGGGAAGAACACTGAAGCTTTCTTT
- - TRBJ1-1 TRBV11-3 CASSLDGINTEAFF TGTGCCAGCAGCTTAGACGGGATTAACACTGAAGCTTTCTTT
TRBD1 - TRBJ1-4 TRBV11-3 CASSSSGGTNEKLFF TGTGCCAGCAGTTCTTCAGGGGGCACTAATGAAAAACTGTTTTTT
TRBD1 - TRBJ1-2 TRBV14 CASSQGGTGAQGMGYTF TGTGCCAGCAGCCAAGGCGGGACAGGGGCCCAAGGTATGGGCTACACCTTC
- - TRBJ1-2 TRBV27 CASSYYRDSGYTF TGTGCCAGCAGTTACTACAGGGATTCAGGCTACACCTTC
TRBD1 - TRBJ2-3 TRBV4-2 CASSQGGQGTDTQYF TGTGCCAGCAGCCAAGGCGGACAGGGCACAGATACGCAGTATTTT
- once TRBJ1-1 TRBV11-2 CASSLKQQGTEAFF TGTGCCAGCAGCTTAAAGCAGCAGGGGACTGAAGCTTTCTTT
- - TRBJ2-5 TRBV7-2 CASSFSQETQYF TGTGCCAGCAGCTTTTCACAAGAGACCCAGTACTTC
- - TRBJ1-2 TRBV12-3/TRBV12-4 CASSLVGAHGYTF TGTGCCAGCAGTTTAGTGGGGGCCCATGGCTACACCTTC
- - TRBJ1-4 TRBV2 CASSGGLNEKLFF TGTGCCAGCAGTGGGGGACTTAATGAAAAACTGTTTTTT
TRBD1 - TRBJ1-2 TRBV10-3 CAISEEGAHDYGYTF TGTGCCATCAGTGAGGAGGGGGCGCATGACTATGGCTACACCTTC
- - TRBJ1-1 TRBV10-1 CASSERGQNTEAFF TGCGCCAGCAGTGAGCGGGGACAGAACACTGAAGCTTTCTTT
TRBD1 - TRBJ1-6 TRBV18 CASSQQTGGNIGSPLHF TGTGCCAGCTCACAACAGACAGGGGGAAATATTGGTTCACCCCTCCACTTT
TRBD1 - TRBJ1-1 TRBV29-1 CSARGQSNTEAFF TGCAGCGCCCGGGGACAGTCGAACACTGAAGCTTTCTTT
- - TRBJ1-6 TRBV19 CASRPQGVKSPLHF TGTGCCAGTAGACCCCAAGGGGTAAAATCACCCCTCCACTTT
- few TRBJ2-7 TRBV28 CASSFRYEQYF TGTGCCAGCAGTTTCAGGTACGAGCAGTACTTC
TRBD2 - TRBJ2-1 TRBV11-3 CASSFGRETYNEQFF TGTGCCAGCAGTTTTGGGCGGGAGACTTACAATGAGCAGTTCTTC
- - TRBJ1-4 TRBV6-5 CASRTRGLINEKLFF TGTGCCAGCAGGACCAGGGGCCTCATAAATGAAAAACTGTTTTTT
TRBD1 - TRBJ2-1 TRBV30 CAWSPRPGQISSSYNEQFF TGTGCCTGGAGTCCCCGACCGGGACAGATATCAAGCTCCTACAATGAGCAGTTCTTC
- - TRBJ2-3 TRBV3-1/TRBV3-2 CASSPAAGVTDTQYF TGTGCCAGCAGTCCTGCCGCCGGGGTCACAGATACGCAGTATTTT
TRBD2 - TRBJ2-1 TRBV3-1/TRBV3-2 CASSQASGSLFF TGTGCCAGCAGCCAAGCTAGCGGAAGCCTGTTCTTC
- - TRBJ2-3 TRBV4-2 CASSPGTDTQYF TGTGCCAGCAGCCCGGGCACAGATACGCAGTATTTT
- - TRBJ1-5 TRBV2 CASSADSHQPQHF TGTGCCAGCAGCGCGGACAGTCATCAGCCCCAGCATTTT
TRBD2 - TRBJ2-1 TRBV5-6 CASSPLGAGGAYNEQFF TGTGCCAGCAGCCCCCTCGGGGCGGGAGGGGCCTACAATGAGCAGTTCTTC
- - TRBJ1-2 TRBV19 CASIEWAGAYGYTF TGTGCCAGTATAGAGTGGGCAGGGGCGTATGGCTACACCTTC
- - TRBJ1-1 TRBV5-4 CASSSGGRGRAEAFF TGTGCCAGCAGCTCGGGGGGGCGTGGACGGGCTGAAGCTTTCTTT
TRBD1 - TRBJ2-3 TRBV2 CASGTGLRDTQYF TGTGCCAGCGGGACAGGTCTAAGGGATACGCAGTATTTT
- once TRBJ2-5 TRBV29-1 CSVGATAGGAETQYF TGCAGCGTTGGGGCTACGGCAGGAGGAGCGGAGACCCAGTACTTC
TRBD2 - TRBJ2-3 TRBV9 CASSVRLAGGPGDTQYF TGTGCCAGCAGCGTACGGCTAGCGGGGGGGCCTGGAGATACGCAGTATTTT
TRBD1 - TRBJ1-2 TRBV10-3 CAITGGDVYGYTF TGTGCCATCACAGGGGGCGATGTCTATGGCTACACCTTC
- - TRBJ2-3 TRBV6-5 CATTRGLRYTDTQYF TGTGCCACAACCCGCGGGCTACGTTACACAGATACGCAGTATTTT
TRBD2 - TRBJ2-1 TRBV7-2 CASSLMSSGSSYNEQFF TGTGCCAGCAGCTTAATGTCTAGCGGGTCCTCCTACAATGAGCAGTTCTTC
TRBD1 few TRBJ2-2 TRBV6-6 CASSFDRGWAGELFF TGTGCCAGCAGTTTCGACAGGGGATGGGCCGGGGAGCTGTTTTTT
- - TRBJ1-1 TRBV28 CASSSDPGWNTEAFF TGTGCCAGCAGTTCAGATCCAGGTTGGAACACTGAAGCTTTCTTT
- - TRBJ2-6 TRBV27 CASSLTGYSGANVLTF TGTGCCAGCAGTTTGACGGGGTACTCTGGGGCCAACGTCCTGACTTTC
TRBD2 - TRBJ2-7 TRBV6-5 CATQRGPAYEQYF TGTGCCACCCAGCGGGGCCCAGCCTACGAGCAGTACTTC
TRBD1 - TRBJ1-2 TRBV5-4 CASSGRQGALNYGYTF TGTGCCAGCAGCGGGAGACAGGGGGCCCTTAACTATGGCTACACCTTC
TRBD1 - TRBJ2-1 TRBV12-3/TRBV12-4 CASSRTGAYEQFF TGTGCCAGCAGCAGGACAGGGGCCTATGAGCAGTTCTTC
- - TRBJ1-4 TRBV15 CATSRDPAGEKLFF TGTGCCACCAGCAGAGATCCAGCGGGGGAAAAACTGTTTTTT
TRBD1 once TRBJ1-1 TRBV19 CASIEGRGRRAFF TGTGCCAGTATCGAGGGCAGGGGGCGGCGCGCTTTCTTT
- - TRBJ2-5 TRBV11-2 CASSFSQRGGETQYF TGTGCCAGCAGCTTTTCACAGAGAGGGGGAGAGACCCAGTACTTC
- once TRBJ1-5 TRBV6-2/TRBV6-3 CASSYSLPGGYNQPQHF TGTGCCAGCAGTTACTCCCTCCCGGGGGGTTACAATCAGCCCCAGCATTTT
TRBD1 - TRBJ2-2 TRBV24-1 CATSDSRDRFPGELFF TGTGCCACCAGTGATTCTCGGGACAGGTTCCCCGGGGAGCTGTTTTTT
TRBD2 - TRBJ2-2 TRBV5-1 CASTQTSGRYGELFF TGCGCCAGCACACAGACTAGCGGGAGATATGGGGAGCTGTTTTTT
TRBD1 once TRBJ1-2 TRBV12-5 CASGSPQTLRRTGPTHGGYTF TGTGCTAGTGGTTCCCCCCAAACGCTCCGAAGGACAGGACCCACCCATGGGGGCTACACCTTC
- - TRBJ2-7 TRBV11-2 CASSLSFHAAAVYEQYF TGTGCCAGCAGCTTAAGTTTTCATGCAGCGGCCGTCTACGAGCAGTACTTC
TRBD2 - TRBJ2-3 TRBV10-1 CASSPLAGGRTDTQYF TGCGCCAGCAGCCCCCTAGCGGGGGGACGCACAGATACGCAGTATTTT
TRBD1 - TRBJ2-5 TRBV24-1 CATSDFPRQGQETQYF TGTGCCACCAGTGATTTTCCACGACAGGGGCAAGAGACCCAGTACTTC
- - TRBJ1-2 TRBV19 CASNQQGSYGYTF TGTGCCAGTAACCAACAGGGAAGCTATGGCTACACCTTC
- - TRBJ2-5 TRBV20-1 CSAWAETQYF TGCAGTGCTTGGGCAGAGACCCAGTACTTC
- - TRBJ1-1 TRBV5-1 CASSWAGRASAFF TGCGCCAGCAGCTGGGCCGGGCGGGCTTCAGCTTTCTTT
TRBD1 - TRBJ2-7 TRBV5-5 CASTHSGTGWEQYF TGTGCCAGCACCCATTCCGGGACAGGGTGGGAGCAGTACTTC
- - TRBJ2-5 TRBV6-1 CASSDRERQLFQETQYF TGTGCCAGCAGTGACCGGGAGAGGCAGCTCTTCCAAGAGACCCAGTACTTC